This T cell receptor beta chain was sequenced during a study of blood T cell repertoires in COVID-19. Study at large: Sample material is recorded as cDNA or gDNA derived from T cells, B-cell-depleted T cells, or PBMCs.

Here immunoSEQ multiplex PCR was the method, and the copy in TCRdb shows in-frame clones only, minus some. The sample shows about 300,000 clones, over 75% of them seen only once. This study enrolled people aged roughly 18 to 90 from under 25 US geographic areas. Membership in each cohort depended on participant-reported clinical history. For recovered donors of Cohort 3, there were two negative PCRs, clearance, or symptom resolution. J gave up 4 bases and V 0 bases, and 9 bases lay outside the gene matches. CDR1 is LGHNA, CDR2 YSLEER, per germline. CDR3 length: 20 amino acids. This clone has more than one count but fewer than ten.

The sequenced sample was PBMCs or T cells enriched from blood (not recorded which). This sequence was found in a young woman who had recovered from COVID-19. The chain joins TRBV4-3 to TRBJ2-1; the match to TRBD2 covers 16 bases. The CDR3 bases are TGCGCCAGCAGCCAAGAATTAACCCCGGGACTAGCGGGAGGGTACAATGAGCAGTTCTTC. Translation gives CASSQELTPGLAGGYNEQFF.